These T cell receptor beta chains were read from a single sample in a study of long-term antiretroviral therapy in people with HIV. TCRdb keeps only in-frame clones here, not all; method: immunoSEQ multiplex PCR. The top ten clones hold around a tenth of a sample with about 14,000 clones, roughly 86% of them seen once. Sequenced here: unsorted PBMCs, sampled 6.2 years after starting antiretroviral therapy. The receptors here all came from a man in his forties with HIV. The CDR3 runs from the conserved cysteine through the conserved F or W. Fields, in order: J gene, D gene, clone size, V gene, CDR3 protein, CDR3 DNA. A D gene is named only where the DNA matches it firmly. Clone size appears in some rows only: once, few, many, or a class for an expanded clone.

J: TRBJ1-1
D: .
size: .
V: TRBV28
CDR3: CASSLSGGTEAFF
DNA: TGTGCCAGCAGTTTATCTGGGGGAACTGAAGCTTTCTTT

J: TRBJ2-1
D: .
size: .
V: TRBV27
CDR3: CASSLQGKQFF
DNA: TGTGCCAGCAGTTTGCAGGGGAAGCAGTTCTTC

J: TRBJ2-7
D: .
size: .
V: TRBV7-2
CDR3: CASSLGTATYEQYF
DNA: TGTGCCAGCAGCTTAGGGACTGCCACCTACGAGCAGTACTTC

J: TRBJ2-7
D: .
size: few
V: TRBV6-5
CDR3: CASSSGFGQYF
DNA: TGTGCCAGCAGTTCGGGGTTTGGGCAGTACTTC

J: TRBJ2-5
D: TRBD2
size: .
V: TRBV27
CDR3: CASSLNLAGQETQYF
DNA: TGTGCCAGCAGTTTAAACCTAGCGGGACAAGAGACCCAGTACTTC

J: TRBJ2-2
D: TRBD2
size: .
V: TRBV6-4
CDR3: CASSQQGGTGELFF
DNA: TGTGCCAGCAGTCAGCAGGGAGGGACCGGGGAGCTGTTTTTT

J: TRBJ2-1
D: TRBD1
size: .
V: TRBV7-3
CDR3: CASSSGQGAGNEQFF
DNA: TGTGCCAGCAGCTCGGGACAGGGGGCGGGTAATGAGCAGTTCTTC

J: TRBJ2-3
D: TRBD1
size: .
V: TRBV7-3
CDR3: CASSLGGGTGGGRTQYF
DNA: TGTGCCAGCAGCTTAGGGGGCGGGACAGGGGGCGGCCGTACGCAGTATTTT

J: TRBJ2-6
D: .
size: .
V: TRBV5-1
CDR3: CASRVSGANVLTF
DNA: TGCGCCAGCAGGGTGTCTGGGGCCAACGTCCTGACTTTC

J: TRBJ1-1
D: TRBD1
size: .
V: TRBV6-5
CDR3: CASSSDRGLAFF
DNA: TGTGCCAGCAGTTCGGACAGGGGGTTAGCTTTCTTT

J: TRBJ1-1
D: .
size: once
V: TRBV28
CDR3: CASSLGLRESEAFF
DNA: TGTGCCAGCAGTTTAGGTCTTCGGGAATCTGAAGCTTTCTTT

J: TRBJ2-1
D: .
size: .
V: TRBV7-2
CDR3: CASSLLNPDHNEQFF
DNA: TGTGCCAGCAGCTTGTTGAACCCCGACCACAATGAGCAGTTCTTC

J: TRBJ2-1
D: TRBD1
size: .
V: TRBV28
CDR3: CASSFRGIFDEQFF
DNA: TGTGCCAGCAGTTTCAGGGGGATTTTTGATGAGCAGTTCTTC

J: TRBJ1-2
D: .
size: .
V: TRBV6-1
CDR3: CASFHFGGGYTF
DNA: TGTGCCAGCTTTCATTTTGGGGGTGGCTACACCTTC

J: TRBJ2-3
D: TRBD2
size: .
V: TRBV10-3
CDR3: CAITSSGAVTDTQYF
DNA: TGTGCCATCACCAGTAGCGGGGCGGTTACAGATACGCAGTATTTT

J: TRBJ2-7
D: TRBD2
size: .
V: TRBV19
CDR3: CASSIDSGTSTYEQYF
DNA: TGTGCCAGTAGTATAGATTCCGGGACTAGTACCTACGAGCAGTACTTC

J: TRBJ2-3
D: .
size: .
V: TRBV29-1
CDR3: CSVEGWVKGRPGADTQYF
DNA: TGCAGCGTTGAAGGGTGGGTCAAGGGCAGGCCCGGAGCAGATACGCAGTATTTT

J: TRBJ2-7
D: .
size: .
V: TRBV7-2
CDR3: CASSLAGRSVSLYEQYF
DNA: TGTGCCAGCAGCTTAGCGGGGAGGTCCGTCTCCCTCTACGAGCAGTACTTC

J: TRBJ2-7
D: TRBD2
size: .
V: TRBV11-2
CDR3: CASSRLGERGSLHF
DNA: TGTGCCAGCAGCCGCCTAGGGGAGCGGGGCTCCCTCCACTTC

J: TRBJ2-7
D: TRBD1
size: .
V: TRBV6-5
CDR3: CASSPGTGFSYEQYF
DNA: TGTGCCAGCAGCCCCGGGACAGGCTTCTCCTACGAGCAGTACTTC

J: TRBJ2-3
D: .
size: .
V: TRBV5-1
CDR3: CASSSGAFTDTQYF
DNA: TGCGCCAGCAGTTCCGGGGCCTTCACAGATACGCAGTATTTT

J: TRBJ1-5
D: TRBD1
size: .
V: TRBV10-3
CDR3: CAISELKGQGNQPQHF
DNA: TGTGCCATCAGTGAGTTAAAGGGACAGGGGAATCAGCCCCAGCATTTT

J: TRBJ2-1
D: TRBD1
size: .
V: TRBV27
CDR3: CASSLLGQGLREQFF
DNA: TGTGCCAGCAGTTTATTGGGACAGGGTCTCCGTGAGCAGTTCTTC

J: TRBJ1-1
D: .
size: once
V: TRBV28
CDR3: CASSAGSSAFF
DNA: TGTGCCAGCAGTGCCGGTAGTTCAGCTTTCTTT

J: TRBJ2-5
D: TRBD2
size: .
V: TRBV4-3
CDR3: CASSQDRGLAGGVPETQYF
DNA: TGCGCCAGCAGCCAAGATCGGGGACTAGCGGGAGGGGTTCCAGAGACCCAGTACTTC

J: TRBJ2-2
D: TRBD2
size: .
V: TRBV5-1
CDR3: CASSLEREGLNTGELFF
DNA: TGCGCCAGCAGCTTAGAACGGGAGGGCCTTAACACCGGGGAGCTGTTTTTT

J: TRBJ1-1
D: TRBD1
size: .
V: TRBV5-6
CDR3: CASSGTGGAHTEAFF
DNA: TGTGCCAGCAGCGGGACAGGGGGTGCGCACACTGAAGCTTTCTTT

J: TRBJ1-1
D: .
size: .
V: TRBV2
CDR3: CASSVRSEAFF
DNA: TGTGCCAGCAGTGTTCGGAGTGAAGCTTTCTTT

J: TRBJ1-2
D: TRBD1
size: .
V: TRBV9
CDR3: CASSGGTGGFGGYTF
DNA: TGTGCCAGCAGCGGCGGGACAGGGGGATTCGGAGGCTACACCTTC

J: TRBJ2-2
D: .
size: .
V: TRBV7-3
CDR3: CASSFQGRDTGELFF
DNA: TGTGCCAGCAGCTTCCAGGGGAGAGACACCGGGGAGCTGTTTTTT

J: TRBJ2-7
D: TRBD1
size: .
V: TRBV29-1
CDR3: CSVAQGFRSYEQYF
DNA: TGCAGCGTCGCACAGGGGTTTAGATCCTACGAGCAGTACTTC

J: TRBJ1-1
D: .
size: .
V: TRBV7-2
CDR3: CASSLDGRGNTEAFF
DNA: TGTGCCAGCAGCTTAGATGGTAGGGGGAACACTGAAGCTTTCTTT

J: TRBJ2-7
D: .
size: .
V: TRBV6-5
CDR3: CAISGNPSNEQYF
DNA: TGTGCCATCAGTGGGAACCCTTCGAACGAGCAGTACTTC